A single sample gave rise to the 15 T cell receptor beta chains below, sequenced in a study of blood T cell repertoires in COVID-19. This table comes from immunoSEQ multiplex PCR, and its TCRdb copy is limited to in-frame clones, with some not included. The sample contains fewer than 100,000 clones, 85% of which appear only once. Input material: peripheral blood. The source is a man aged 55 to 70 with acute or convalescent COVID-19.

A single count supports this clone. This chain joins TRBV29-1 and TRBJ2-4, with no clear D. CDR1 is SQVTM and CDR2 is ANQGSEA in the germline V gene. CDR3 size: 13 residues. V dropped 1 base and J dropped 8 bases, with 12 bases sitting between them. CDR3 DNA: TGCAGCGTTGAAGTGATTAGCTCGGACATTCAGTACTTC. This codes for CSVEVISSDIQYF. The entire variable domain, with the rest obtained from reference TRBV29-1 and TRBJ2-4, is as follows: SAVISQKPSRDICQRGTSLTIQCQVDSQVTMMFWYRQQPGQSLTLIATANQGSEATYESGFVIDKFPISRPNLTFSTLTVSNMSPEDSSIYLCSVEVISSDIQYFGAGTRLSVL.

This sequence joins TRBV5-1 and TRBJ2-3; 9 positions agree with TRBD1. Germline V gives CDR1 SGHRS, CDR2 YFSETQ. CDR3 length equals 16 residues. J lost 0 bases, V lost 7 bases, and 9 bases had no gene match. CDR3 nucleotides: TGCGCCAGCGGCGAAACAGGGGGCCCTAGCACAGATACGCAGTATTTT. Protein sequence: CASGETGGPSTDTQYF.

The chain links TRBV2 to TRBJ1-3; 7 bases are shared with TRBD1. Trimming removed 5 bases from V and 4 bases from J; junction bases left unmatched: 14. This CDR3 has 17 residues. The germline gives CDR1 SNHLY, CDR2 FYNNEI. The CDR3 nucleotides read TGTGCCAGCAGTCCCGACAGGGTCAAGCTGCTCGGAAACACCATATATTTT. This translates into CASSPDRVKLLGNTIYF.

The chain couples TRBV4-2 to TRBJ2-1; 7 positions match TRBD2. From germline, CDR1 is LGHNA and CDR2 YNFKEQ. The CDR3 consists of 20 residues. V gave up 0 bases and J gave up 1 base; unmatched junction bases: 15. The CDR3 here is CASSQDWTSLVGGSYNEQFF. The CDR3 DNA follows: TGTGCCAGCAGCCAAGATTGGACTAGTCTAGTCGGAGGGTCCTACAATGAGCAGTTCTTC.

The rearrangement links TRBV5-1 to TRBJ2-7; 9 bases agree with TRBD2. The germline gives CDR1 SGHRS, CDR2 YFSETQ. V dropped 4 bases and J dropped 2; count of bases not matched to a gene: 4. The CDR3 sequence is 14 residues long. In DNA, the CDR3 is TGCGCCAGCAGCCCTAGCGGGGCCACCTACGAGCAGTACTTC. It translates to CASSPSGATYEQYF.

This chain's CDR3 is CASREPGGVYEQYF. The DNA for the CDR3 is TGCGCCAGCAGAGAACCGGGGGGAGTTTACGAGCAGTACTTC. The chain recombines TRBV5-1 with TRBJ2-7, with 7 bases matching TRBD2. CDR1 is SGHRS and CDR2 is YFSETQ in the germline V gene. J was trimmed by 4 bases and V by 5 bases; bases with no gene match: 9. CDR3 size: 14 residues.

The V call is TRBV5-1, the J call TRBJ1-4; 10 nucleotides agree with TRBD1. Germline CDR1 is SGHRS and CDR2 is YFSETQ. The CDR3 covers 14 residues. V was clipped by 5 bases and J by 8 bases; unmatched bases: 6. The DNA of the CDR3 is TGCGCCAGCAGTCGGGACAGGGGCCGCGAAAAACTGTTTTTT. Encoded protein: CASSRDRGREKLFF.

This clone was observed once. The CDR3 DNA is TGTGCCAGCCAGCGGACTGCCGTTAACTATGGCTACACCTTC. Encoded protein: CASQRTAVNYGYTF. This rearrangement joins TRBV6-5 to TRBJ1-2; D call uncertain. CDR1 and CDR2 (germline): MNHEY, SVGAGI. V dropped 8 bases and J dropped 1 base, with 14 bases sitting between them. This CDR3 spans 14 amino acids.

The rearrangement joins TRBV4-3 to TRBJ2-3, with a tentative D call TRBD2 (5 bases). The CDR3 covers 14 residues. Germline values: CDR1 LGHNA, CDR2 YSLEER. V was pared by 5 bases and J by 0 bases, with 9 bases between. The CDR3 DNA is TGCGCCAGCAGCGAGGCGGGCAGCACAGATACGCAGTATTTT. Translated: CASSEAGSTDTQYF.

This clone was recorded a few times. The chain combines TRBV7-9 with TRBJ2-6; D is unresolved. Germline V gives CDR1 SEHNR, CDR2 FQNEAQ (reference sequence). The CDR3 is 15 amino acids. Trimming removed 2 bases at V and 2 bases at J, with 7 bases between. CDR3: CASSLWLAGANVLTF. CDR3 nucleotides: TGTGCCAGCAGCTTATGGTTAGCTGGGGCCAACGTCCTGACTTTC.

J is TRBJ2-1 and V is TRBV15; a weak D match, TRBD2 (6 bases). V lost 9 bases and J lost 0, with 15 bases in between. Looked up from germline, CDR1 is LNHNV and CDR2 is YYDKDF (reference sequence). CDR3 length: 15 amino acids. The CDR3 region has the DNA TGTGCCACGAAGTGCAACGGGAGCTCCTACAATGAGCAGTTCTTC. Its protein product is CATKCNGSSYNEQFF.

CDR3 loop: CASNGLAGLSETQYF. As DNA, the CDR3 is TGCGCCAGCAACGGACTAGCGGGATTATCGGAGACCCAGTACTTC. This sequence joins TRBV5-1 and TRBJ2-5; 12 bases agree with TRBD2. Germline V lookup: CDR1 SGHRS, CDR2 YFSETQ. Germline trimming cut 6 bases from V and 5 bases from J; bases unmatched to any gene: 8. This CDR3 has 15 amino acids. Full variable domain (missing parts from reference TRBV5-1 and TRBJ2-5): KAGVTQTPRYLIKTRGQQVTLSCSPISGHRSVSWYQQTPGQGLQFLFEYFSETQRNKGNFPGRFSGRQFSNSRSEMNVSTLELGDSALYLCASNGLAGLSETQYFGPGTRLLVL.

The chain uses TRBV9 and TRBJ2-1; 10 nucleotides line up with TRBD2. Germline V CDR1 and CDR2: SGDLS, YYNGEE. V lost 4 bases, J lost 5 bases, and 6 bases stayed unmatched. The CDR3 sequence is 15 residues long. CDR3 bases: TGTGCCAGCAGCCAACCGGGACTAGCGCACAATGAGCAGTTCTTC. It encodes CASSQPGLAHNEQFF.

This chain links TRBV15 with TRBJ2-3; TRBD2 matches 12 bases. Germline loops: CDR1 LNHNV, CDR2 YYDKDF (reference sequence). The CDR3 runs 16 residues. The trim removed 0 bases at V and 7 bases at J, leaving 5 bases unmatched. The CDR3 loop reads CATSRERLAGVHTQYF. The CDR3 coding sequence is TGTGCCACCAGCAGAGAAAGACTAGCGGGAGTCCATACGCAGTATTTT.

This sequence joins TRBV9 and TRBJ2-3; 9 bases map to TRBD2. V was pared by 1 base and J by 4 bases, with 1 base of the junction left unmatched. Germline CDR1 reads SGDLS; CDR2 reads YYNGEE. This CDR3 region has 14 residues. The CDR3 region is CASSVSSGADTQYF. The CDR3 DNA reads TGTGCCAGCAGCGTATCTAGCGGGGCAGATACGCAGTATTTT.